The clone carrying this TCR beta chain was detected only a few times. During its preparation, the TCRbeta library received unique molecular identifiers. TCRdb itself ran the PCR reads through MiXCR, one entry per CDR3 protein. The table shows 250,000 to 400,000 distinct CDR3 sequences, with 20% to 30% occurring only once. This entry is derived from a study of T-cell reconstitution after alpha-beta-depleted transplantation in children. The ends were cut back, 1 base at V and 8 bases at J, with 11 bases in the middle. The V gene's germline CDR1 is LGHDT and CDR2 YNNKEL (reference sequence). The CDR3 extends over 13 amino acids.

The sequence was collected from a male patient between 5 and 17 years old who had a stem cell transplant for acute lymphoblastic leukemia, so the T cells may come from the graft donor. The chain employs TRBV3-1 and TRBJ1-2, with a weak D call TRBD1 (6 bases). Sequenced here: PBMCs, mostly from graft donor cells, sampled 180 days after TCRalphabeta/CD19-depleted stem cell transplant. The CDR3 nucleotides read TGTGCCAGCAGCCAAGTTCAGGGGAGCGGCTACACCTTC. Protein product: CASSQVQGSGYTF. Based on the CDR3 plus reference TRBV3-1 and TRBJ1-2, the full variable domain is DTAVSQTPKYLVTQMGNDKSIKCEQNLGHDTMYWYKQDSKKFLKIMFSYNNKELIINETVPNRFSPKSPDKAHLNLHINSLELGDSAVYFCASSQVQGSGYTFGSGTRLTVV.